This TCR beta chain was recovered during a study of low-dose radiotherapy and immunotherapy resistance in tumors. Turning to the study itself: Each patient took aspirin at a dose of 300 mg by mouth once daily over the course of four cycles, with dosing beginning on cycle 1 day 1.

This clonotype was counted many times. V was pared by 5 bases and J by 4 bases, with 18 bases between. Per the germline V gene, CDR1 is SGHTA and CDR2 is FQGNSA. The length of the CDR3 is 16 residues. As for time point: before trial treatment. Both TCRalpha and TCRbeta chains were reverse transcribed with V-gene-specific primers. TCR amplification involved around 22 PCR cycles with a constant-region primer and V-primer adapter. Isolated mRNA was amplified by in vitro transcription. TCRdb called the reads again in MiXCR, with one record for every CDR3 protein. In the table there are 64,000 or so distinct CDR3 sequences, around 32% of which are singletons.

The clonotype was recovered from a female donor with ovarian cancer. The V gene is TRBV7-2, the J gene TRBJ2-1, with D possibly TRBD1 on 5 matching bases. Sequenced material: PBMCs, taken before treatment. The CDR3 nucleotides are TGTGCCAGCAGCCCAGGGCCCAGGTACTCTTACAATGAGCAGTTCTTC. This gives the protein CASSPGPRYSYNEQFF.